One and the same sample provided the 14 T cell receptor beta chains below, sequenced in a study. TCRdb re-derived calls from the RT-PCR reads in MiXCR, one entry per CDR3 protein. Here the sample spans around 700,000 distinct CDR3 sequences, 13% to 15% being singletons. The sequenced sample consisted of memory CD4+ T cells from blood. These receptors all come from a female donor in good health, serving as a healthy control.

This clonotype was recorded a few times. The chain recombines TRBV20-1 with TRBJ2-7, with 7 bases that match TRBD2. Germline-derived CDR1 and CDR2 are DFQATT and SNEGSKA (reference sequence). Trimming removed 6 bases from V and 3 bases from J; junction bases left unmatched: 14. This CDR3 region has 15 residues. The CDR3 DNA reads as TGCAGTGCCAGCAATCCGGGAGGATCGAACTACGAGCAGTACTTC. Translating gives CSASNPGGSNYEQYF.

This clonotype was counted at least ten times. The CDR3 bases are TGCGCCAGCAGCCAAGAAAACATCCTCGGCTCTGGAAACACCATATATTTT. Amino acid sequence: CASSQENILGSGNTIYF. This chain connects TRBV4-1 to TRBJ1-3; D unclear. V dropped 0 bases and J dropped 0 bases, with 12 bases sitting between them. This CDR3 is built from 17 residues. Germline CDR1 MGHRA, CDR2 YSYEKL.

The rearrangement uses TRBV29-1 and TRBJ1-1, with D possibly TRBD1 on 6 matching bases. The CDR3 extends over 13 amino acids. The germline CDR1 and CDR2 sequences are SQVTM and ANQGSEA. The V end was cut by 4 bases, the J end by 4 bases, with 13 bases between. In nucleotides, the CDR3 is TGCAGCGTTGCTTGGGGGGCAGGCACTGAAGCTTTCTTT. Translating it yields CSVAWGAGTEAFF.

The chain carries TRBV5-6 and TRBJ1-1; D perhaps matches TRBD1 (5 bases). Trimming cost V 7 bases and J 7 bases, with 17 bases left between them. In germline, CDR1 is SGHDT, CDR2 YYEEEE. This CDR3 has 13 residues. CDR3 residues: CASRRDSANEAFF. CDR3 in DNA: TGTGCCAGCCGTAGGGACTCAGCTAATGAAGCTTTCTTT.

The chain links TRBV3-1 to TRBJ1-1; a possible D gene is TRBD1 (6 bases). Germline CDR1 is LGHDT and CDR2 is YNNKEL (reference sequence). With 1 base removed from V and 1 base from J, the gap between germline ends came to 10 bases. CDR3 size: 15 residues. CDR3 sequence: CASSQVWTANTEAFF. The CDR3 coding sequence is TGTGCCAGCAGCCAAGTATGGACAGCGAACACTGAAGCTTTCTTT.

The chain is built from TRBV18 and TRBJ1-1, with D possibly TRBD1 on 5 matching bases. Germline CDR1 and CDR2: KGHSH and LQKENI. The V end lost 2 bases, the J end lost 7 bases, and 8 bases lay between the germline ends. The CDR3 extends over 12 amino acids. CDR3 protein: CASSPLGDEAFF. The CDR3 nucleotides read TGTGCCAGCTCACCATTAGGGGATGAAGCTTTCTTT.

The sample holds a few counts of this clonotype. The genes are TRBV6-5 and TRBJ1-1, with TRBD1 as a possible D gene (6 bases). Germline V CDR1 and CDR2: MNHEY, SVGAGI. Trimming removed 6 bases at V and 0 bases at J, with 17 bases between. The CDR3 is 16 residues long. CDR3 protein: CASSIDRYPMNTEAFF. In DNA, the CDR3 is TGTGCCAGCAGCATAGACAGGTACCCTATGAACACTGAAGCTTTCTTT.

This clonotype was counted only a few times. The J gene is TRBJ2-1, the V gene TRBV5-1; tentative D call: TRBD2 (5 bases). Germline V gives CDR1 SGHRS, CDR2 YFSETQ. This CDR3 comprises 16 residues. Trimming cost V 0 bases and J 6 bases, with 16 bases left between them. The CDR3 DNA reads TGCGCCAGCAGCTTGGCGGTAGCTGGAGGAACCAATGAGCAGTTCTTC. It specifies CASSLAVAGGTNEQFF.

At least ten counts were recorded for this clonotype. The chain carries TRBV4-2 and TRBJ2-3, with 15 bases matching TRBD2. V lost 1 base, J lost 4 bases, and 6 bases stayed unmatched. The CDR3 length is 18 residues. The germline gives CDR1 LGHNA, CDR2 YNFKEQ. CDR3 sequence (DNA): TGTGCCAGCAGCCAAGGCCGTGGACTAGCGGGAGGGGCAGATACGCAGTATTTT. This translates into CASSQGRGLAGGADTQYF.

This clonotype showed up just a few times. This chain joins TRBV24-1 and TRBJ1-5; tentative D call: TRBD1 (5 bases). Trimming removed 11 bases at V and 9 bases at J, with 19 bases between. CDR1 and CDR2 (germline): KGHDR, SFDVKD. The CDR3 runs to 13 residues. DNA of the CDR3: TGTGCCAAGACACACAGGTCCTTGTTGCCCCAGCATTTT. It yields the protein CAKTHRSLLPQHF.

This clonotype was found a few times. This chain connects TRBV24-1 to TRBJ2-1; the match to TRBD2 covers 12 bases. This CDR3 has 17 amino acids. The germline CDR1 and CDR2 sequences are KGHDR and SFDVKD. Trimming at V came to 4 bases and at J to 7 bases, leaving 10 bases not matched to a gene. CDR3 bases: TGTGCCACCAGTGAAAGGCTAGCGGGAGGGCCACGGAATGAGCAGTTCTTC. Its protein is CATSERLAGGPRNEQFF.

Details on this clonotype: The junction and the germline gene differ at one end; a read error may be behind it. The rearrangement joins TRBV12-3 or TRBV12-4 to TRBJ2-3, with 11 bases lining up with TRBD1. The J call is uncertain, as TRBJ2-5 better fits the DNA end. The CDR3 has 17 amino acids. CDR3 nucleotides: TGTGCCACCAGTGATTCCTCGGACAGGGGGCTGGGGGAGACCCAGTACTTC. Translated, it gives CATSDSSDRGLGETQYF.

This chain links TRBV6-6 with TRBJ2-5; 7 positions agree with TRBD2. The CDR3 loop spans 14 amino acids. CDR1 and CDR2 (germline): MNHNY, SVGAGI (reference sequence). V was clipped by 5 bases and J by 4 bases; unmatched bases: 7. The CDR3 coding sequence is TGTGCCAGCAGTCGACTAGCACCTACAGAGACCCAGTACTTC. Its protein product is CASSRLAPTETQYF.

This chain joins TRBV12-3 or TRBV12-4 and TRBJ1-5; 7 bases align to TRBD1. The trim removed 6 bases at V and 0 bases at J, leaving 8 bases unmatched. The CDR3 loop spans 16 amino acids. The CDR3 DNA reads TGTGCCAGCAGCCCAGGGACAGAAAATAGCAATCAGCCCCAGCATTTT. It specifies CASSPGTENSNQPQHF.